One and the same sample provided the 9 T cell receptor beta chains below, sequenced in a study of regulatory T cells in long-lasting Graves disease (dated by TCRdb to about 2021). The receptor library was made with multiplex PCR. The sequencing machine was an Illumina HiSeq 4000. TCR beta libraries were built with iRepertoire HTBI primers and Arm-PCR amplification of CDR3 regions. The public reads were quality trimmed at Q25 with fastp and then assembled into clones with MiXCR by TCRdb, keeping productive beta chains. Each CDR3 protein gets just one entry, which takes the most common genes and DNA from the rows behind it. The sample records about half a million distinct CDR3 sequences, roughly 22% of which are singletons. The ten largest clones add up to about an eighth of the sample. This specimen's time point label, interpreted: persistent/refractory GD, antithyroid drugs over 5 years with positive TRAb. RNA was extracted from PBMCs in TRIzol for both TCR sequencing and RNA sequencing.

Sequencing was performed on peripheral blood mononuclear cells (PBMCs), taken when the disease was refractory, from a patient treated with antithyroid drugs. The receptors were gathered from a female donor with Graves disease.

In its sample, this clonotype was seen many times. The V and J genes are TRBV6-2 or TRBV6-3 and TRBJ1-4; D unresolved. The CDR3 loop spans 13 amino acids. Trimming took 8 bases from V and 4 from J, leaving 11 bases between them. The V gene's germline CDR1 is MNHEY and CDR2 SVGEGT. The CDR3 is CASRVEHNEKLFF. As DNA, the CDR3 is TGTGCCAGCCGCGTGGAGCATAATGAAAAACTGTTTTTT.

The chain recombines TRBV27 with TRBJ1-1; D uncertain. The CDR3 is made up of 13 amino acids. V lost 6 bases and J 10 bases, leaving 18 bases between the germline ends. Germline values: CDR1 MNHEY, CDR2 SMNVEV (reference sequence). Written as DNA, the CDR3 is TGTGCCAGCAGCCGCACGGCCCAAGGGAGAGCTTTCTTT. Protein: CASSRTAQGRAFF.

This clonotype has a count of ten or more. The chain links TRBV28 to TRBJ2-5; D uncertain. V gave up 1 base and J gave up 4 bases, with 4 bases separating them. The germline V gene encodes CDR1 MDHEN and CDR2 SYDVKM. The CDR3 contains 12 residues. CDR3 in DNA: TGTGCCAGCAGTTTATATGGAGAGACCCAGTACTTC. Translating gives CASSLYGETQYF. Based on the CDR3 plus reference TRBV28 and TRBJ2-5, the full variable domain is DVKVTQSSRYLVKRTGEKVFLECVQDMDHENMFWYRQDPGLGLRLIYFSYDVKMKEKGDIPEGYSVSREKKERFSLILESASTNQTSMYLCASSLYGETQYFGPGTRLLVL.

This clonotype appeared a few times. This chain uses TRBV6-9 with TRBJ1-2; D is ambiguous. CDR1 MNHGY and CDR2 SVAAGI come from the germline V gene. The germline V and J ends were trimmed by 3 bases and 8 bases, with 13 bases remaining between them. CDR3 length: 13 residues. As DNA, the CDR3 is TGTGCCAGCAGTTACTCTAGGCGAAGCGGCTACACCTTC. Translated, it gives CASSYSRRSGYTF.

V gene TRBV7-9 combines with J gene TRBJ2-7; TRBD1 matches 8 bases. The CDR3 has 13 amino acids. Germline V gene lookup returns CDR1 SEHNR and CDR2 FQNEAQ (reference sequence). With 7 bases clipped from V and 0 bases from J, the junction kept 2 bases outside the gene matches. The CDR3 spells CASNQGASYEQYF. Written as DNA, the CDR3 is TGTGCCAGCAACCAGGGGGCCTCCTACGAGCAGTACTTC.

This clonotype was detected only a few times. The chain has TRBV9 and TRBJ2-2; the D gene is possibly TRBD1 (7 bases). Per germline, CDR1 SGDLS and CDR2 YYNGEE. V lost 4 bases to trimming and J lost 6 bases, with 13 bases between them. The CDR3 totals 14 residues. The chain's CDR3 is CASSLQGGPGELFF. The CDR3 bases are TGTGCCAGCAGCCTCCAGGGGGGCCCCGGGGAGCTGTTTTTT.

This clonotype was seen repeatedly, ten times or more. The chain employs TRBV5-6 and TRBJ2-5, with D hard to call. Germline CDR1 is SGHDT and CDR2 is YYEEEE. This CDR3 spans 13 amino acids. Between the trimmed V and J ends, which lost 2 bases and 2 bases, there was a span of 7 bases. The CDR3 DNA sequence: TGTGCCAGCAGCTTAAGGAATCAAGAGACCCAGTACTTC. This translates into CASSLRNQETQYF.

This chain uses TRBV7-6 with TRBJ1-1; D gene ambiguous. This CDR3 has 15 amino acids. Trimming pared 2 bases from V and 1 base from J, leaving 11 bases between. Germline CDR1 is SGHVS and CDR2 is FNYEAQ. CDR3 bases: TGTGCCAGCAGCTTACTGGCGGCGGCGAACACTGAAGCTTTCTTT. It translates to CASSLLAAANTEAFF.

The rearrangement links TRBV14 to TRBJ1-1; 11 bases fit TRBD1. The CDR3 is made up of 16 amino acids. Germline CDR1 SGHDN, CDR2 FVKESK. The V gene end was trimmed by 4 bases and the J gene end by 1 base; junction bases not matched to a gene: 5. CDR3: CASSRGQGVTNTEAFF. In DNA form, the CDR3 reads TGTGCCAGCAGCCGGGGACAGGGGGTAACGAACACTGAAGCTTTCTTT.